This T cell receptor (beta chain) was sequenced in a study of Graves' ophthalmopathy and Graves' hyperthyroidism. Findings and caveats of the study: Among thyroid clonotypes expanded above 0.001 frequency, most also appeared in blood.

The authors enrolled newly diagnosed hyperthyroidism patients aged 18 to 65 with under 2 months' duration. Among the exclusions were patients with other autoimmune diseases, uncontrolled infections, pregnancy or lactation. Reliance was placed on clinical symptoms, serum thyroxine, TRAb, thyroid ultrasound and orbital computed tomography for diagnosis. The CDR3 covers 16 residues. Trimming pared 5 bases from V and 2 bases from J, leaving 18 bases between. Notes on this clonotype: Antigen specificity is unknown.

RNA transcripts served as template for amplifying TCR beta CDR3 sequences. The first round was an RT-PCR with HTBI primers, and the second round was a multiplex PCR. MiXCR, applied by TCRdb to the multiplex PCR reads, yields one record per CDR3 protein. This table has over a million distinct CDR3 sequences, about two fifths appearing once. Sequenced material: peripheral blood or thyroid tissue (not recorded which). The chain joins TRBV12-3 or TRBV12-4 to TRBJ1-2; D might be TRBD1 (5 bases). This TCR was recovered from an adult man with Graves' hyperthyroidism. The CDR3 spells CASSPRGPSLNYGYTF. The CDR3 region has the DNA TGTGCCAGCAGTCCTAGGGGACCAAGTCTCAACTATGGCTACACCTTC.